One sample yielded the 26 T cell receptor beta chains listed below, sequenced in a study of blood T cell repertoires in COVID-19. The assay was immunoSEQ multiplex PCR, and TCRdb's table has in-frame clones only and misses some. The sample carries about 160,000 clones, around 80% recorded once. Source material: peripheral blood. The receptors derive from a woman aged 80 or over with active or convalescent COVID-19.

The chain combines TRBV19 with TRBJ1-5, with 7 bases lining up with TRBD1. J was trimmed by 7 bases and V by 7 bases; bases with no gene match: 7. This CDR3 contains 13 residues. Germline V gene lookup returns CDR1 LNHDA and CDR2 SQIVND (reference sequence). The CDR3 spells CASNPTGRQPQHF. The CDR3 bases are TGTGCCAGTAATCCGACAGGGAGACAGCCCCAGCATTTT.

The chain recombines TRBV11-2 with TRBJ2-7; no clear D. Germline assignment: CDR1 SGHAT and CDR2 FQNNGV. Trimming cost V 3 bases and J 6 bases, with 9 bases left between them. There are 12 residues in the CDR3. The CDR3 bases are TGTGCCAGCAGCTTGAGTAGTCGCGAGCAGTACTTC. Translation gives CASSLSSREQYF. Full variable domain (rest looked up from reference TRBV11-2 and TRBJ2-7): EAGVAQSPRYKIIEKRQSVAFWCNPISGHATLYWYQQILGQGPKLLIQFQNNGVVDDSQLPKDRFSAERLKGVDSTLKIQPAKLEDSAVYLCASSLSSREQYFGPGTRLTVT.

This CDR3 reads CASSPGQGMEWQYF. CDR3 in DNA: TGTGCCAGCTCACCAGGGCAGGGAATGGAATGGCAGTACTTC. The chain joins TRBV18 to TRBJ2-7, with a tentative D call TRBD1 (5 bases). V was pared by 2 bases and J by 9 bases, with 17 bases between. Per germline, CDR1 KGHSH and CDR2 LQKENI. The CDR3 extends over 14 amino acids. Together with reference TRBV18 and TRBJ2-7, the CDR3 gives the full variable domain: NAGVMQNPRHLVRRRGQEARLRCSPMKGHSHVYWYRQLPEEGLKFMVYLQKENIIDESGMPKERFSAEFPKEGPSILRIQQVVRGDSAAYFCASSPGQGMEWQYFGPGTRLTVT.

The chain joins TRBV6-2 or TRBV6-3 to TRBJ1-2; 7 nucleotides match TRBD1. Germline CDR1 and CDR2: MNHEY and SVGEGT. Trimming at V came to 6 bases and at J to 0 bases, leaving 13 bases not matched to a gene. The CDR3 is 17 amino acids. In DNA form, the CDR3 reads TGTGCCAGCAGCCTTACTCCGGACAGGCCATCTAACTATGGCTACACCTTC. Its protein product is CASSLTPDRPSNYGYTF.

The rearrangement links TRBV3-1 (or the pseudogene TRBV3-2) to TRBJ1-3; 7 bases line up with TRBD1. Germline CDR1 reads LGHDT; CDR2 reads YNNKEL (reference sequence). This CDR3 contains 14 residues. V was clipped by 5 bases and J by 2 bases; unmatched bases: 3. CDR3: CASSSGTAGNTIYF. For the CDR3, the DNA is TGTGCCAGCAGCTCCGGGACAGCTGGAAACACCATATATTTT.

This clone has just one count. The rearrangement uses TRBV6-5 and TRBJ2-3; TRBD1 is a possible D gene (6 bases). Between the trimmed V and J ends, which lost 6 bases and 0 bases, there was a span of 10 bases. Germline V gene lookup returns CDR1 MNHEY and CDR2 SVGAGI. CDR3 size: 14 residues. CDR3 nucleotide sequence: TGTGCCAGCAGAAAGACAGGTAGCACAGATACGCAGTATTTT. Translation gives CASRKTGSTDTQYF.

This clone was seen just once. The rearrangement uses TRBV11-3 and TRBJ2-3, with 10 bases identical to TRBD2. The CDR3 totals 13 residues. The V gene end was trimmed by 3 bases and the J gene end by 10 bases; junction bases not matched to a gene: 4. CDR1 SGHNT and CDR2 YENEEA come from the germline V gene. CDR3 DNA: TGTGCCAGCAGCTTCGTCGGACTAGCGGCGCAGTATTTT. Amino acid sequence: CASSFVGLAAQYF.

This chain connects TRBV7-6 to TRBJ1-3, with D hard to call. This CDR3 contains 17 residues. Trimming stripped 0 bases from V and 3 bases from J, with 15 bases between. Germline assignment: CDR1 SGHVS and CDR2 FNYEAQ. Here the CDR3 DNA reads TGTGCCAGCAGCTTAGCGAGGGTTGACGGAGTTGGAAACACCATATATTTT. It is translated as CASSLARVDGVGNTIYF.

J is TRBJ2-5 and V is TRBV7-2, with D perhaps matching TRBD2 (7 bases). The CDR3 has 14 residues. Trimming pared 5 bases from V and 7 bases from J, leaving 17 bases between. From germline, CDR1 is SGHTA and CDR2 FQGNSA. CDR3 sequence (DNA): TGTGCCAGCAGCCCCTTGGGGGGGCAGACGACCCAGTACTTC. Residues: CASSPLGGQTTQYF.

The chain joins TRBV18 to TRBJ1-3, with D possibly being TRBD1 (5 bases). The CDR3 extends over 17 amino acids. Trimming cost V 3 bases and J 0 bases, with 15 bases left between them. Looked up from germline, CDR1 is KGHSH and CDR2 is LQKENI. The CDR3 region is CASSPSSGRNSGNTIYF. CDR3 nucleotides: TGTGCCAGCTCACCTAGCTCAGGGCGGAACTCTGGAAACACCATATATTTT.

The chain's CDR3 is CASSPGTSGGGEQFF. The CDR3 nucleotides read TGCGCCAGCAGCCCCGGGACTAGCGGGGGGGGTGAGCAGTTCTTC. The chain recombines TRBV4-3 with TRBJ2-1; 16 bases agree with TRBD2. The CDR3 runs to 15 residues. V shed 4 bases, J shed 9 bases, and the junction held 3 bases outside the gene matches. From germline, CDR1 is LGHNA and CDR2 YSLEER.

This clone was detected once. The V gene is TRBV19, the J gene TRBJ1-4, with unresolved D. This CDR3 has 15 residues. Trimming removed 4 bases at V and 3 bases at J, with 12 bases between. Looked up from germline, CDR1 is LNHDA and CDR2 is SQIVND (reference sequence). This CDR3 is CASSNPGLANEKLFF. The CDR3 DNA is TGTGCCAGTAGTAACCCGGGTCTGGCTAATGAAAAACTGTTTTTT.

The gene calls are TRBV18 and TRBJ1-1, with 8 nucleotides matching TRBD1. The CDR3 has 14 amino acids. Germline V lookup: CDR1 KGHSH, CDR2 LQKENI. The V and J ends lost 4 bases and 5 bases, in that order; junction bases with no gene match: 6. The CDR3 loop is CASSHTGGRTEAFF. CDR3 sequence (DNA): TGTGCCAGCTCACACACAGGGGGAAGGACTGAAGCTTTCTTT.

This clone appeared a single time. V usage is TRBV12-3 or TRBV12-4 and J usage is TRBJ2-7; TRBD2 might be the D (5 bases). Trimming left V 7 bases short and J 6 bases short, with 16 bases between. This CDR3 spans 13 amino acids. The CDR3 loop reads CASTPRLLGEQYF. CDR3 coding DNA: TGTGCCAGCACTCCGAGGTTACTAGGCGAGCAGTACTTC.

This CDR3 is CASSLAPAKNIQYF. In DNA, the CDR3 is TGTGCCAGCAGCTTAGCCCCGGCCAAAAACATTCAGTACTTC. The chain employs TRBV7-2 and TRBJ2-4; no clear D gene. This CDR3 region has 14 residues. V was clipped by 0 bases and J by 1 base, with 4 bases between them. In germline, CDR1 is SGHTA, CDR2 FQGNSA.

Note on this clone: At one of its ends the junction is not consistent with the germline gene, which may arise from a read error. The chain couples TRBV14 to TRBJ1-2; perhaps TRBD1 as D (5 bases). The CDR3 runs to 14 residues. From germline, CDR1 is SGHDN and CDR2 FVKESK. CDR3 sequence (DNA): TGTGCCAGCAGCCCCTTCTCACGCCTCGCGCCCGACAGCTTC. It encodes CASSPFSRLAPDSF. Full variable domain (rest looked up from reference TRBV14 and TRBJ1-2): EAGVTQFPSHSVIEKGQTVTLRCDPISGHDNLYWYRRVMGKEIKFLLHFVKESKQDESGMPNNRFLAERTGGTYSTLKVQPAELEDSGVYFCASSPFSRLAPDSFGSGTRLTVV.

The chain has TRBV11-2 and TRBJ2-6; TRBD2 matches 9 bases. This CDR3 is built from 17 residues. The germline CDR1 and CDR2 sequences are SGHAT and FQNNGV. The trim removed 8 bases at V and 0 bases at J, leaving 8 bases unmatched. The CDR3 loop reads CASRRGGASSGANVLTF. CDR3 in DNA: TGTGCCAGCCGCCGCGGGGGGGCTAGCTCTGGGGCCAACGTCCTGACTTTC. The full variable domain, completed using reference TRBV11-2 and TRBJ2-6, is EAGVAQSPRYKIIEKRQSVAFWCNPISGHATLYWYQQILGQGPKLLIQFQNNGVVDDSQLPKDRFSAERLKGVDSTLKIQPAKLEDSAVYLCASRRGGASSGANVLTFGAGSRLTVL.

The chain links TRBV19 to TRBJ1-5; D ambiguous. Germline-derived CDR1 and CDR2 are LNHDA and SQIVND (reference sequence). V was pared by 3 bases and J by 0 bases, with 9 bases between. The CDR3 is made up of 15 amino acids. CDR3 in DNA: TGTGCCAGTAGTATCCTTTTTATTAGCAATCAGCCCCAGCATTTT. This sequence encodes CASSILFISNQPQHF.

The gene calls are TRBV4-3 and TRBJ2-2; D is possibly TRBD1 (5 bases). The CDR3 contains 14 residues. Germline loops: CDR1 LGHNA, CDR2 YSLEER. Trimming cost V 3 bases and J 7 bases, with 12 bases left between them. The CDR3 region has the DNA TGCGCCAGCAGCCATGGACACCTCGGCGGGGAGCTGTTTTTT. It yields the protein CASSHGHLGGELFF.

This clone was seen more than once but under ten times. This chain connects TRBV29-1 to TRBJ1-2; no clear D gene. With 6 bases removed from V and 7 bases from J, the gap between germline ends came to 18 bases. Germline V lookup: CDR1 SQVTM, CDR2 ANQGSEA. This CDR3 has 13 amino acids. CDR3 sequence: CSVLRPPGSGYTF. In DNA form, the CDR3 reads TGCAGCGTGCTCAGGCCCCCTGGGAGTGGCTACACCTTC. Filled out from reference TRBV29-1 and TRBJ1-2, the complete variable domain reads SAVISQKPSRDICQRGTSLTIQCQVDSQVTMMFWYRQQPGQSLTLIATANQGSEATYESGFVIDKFPISRPNLTFSTLTVSNMSPEDSSIYLCSVLRPPGSGYTFGSGTRLTVV.

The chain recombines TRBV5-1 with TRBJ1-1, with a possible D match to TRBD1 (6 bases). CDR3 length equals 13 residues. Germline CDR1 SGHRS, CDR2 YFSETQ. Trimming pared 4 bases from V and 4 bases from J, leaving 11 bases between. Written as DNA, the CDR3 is TGCGCCAGCAGCCCCGGACAGAGCACTGAAGCTTTCTTT. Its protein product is CASSPGQSTEAFF.

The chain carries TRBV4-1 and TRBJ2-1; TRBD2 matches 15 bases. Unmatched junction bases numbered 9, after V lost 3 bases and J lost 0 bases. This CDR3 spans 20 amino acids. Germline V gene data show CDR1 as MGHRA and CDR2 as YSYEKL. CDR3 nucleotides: TGCGCCAGCAGCCACCTGGGACTAGCGGGGGGCAGAAGCTCCTACAATGAGCAGTTCTTC. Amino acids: CASSHLGLAGGRSSYNEQFF.

CDR3 in amino acids: CASSQPRDSGYGYTF. CDR3 DNA sequence: TGTGCCAGCAGCCAGCCTCGGGACAGCGGCTATGGCTACACCTTC. The gene calls are TRBV7-9 and TRBJ1-2, with 7 nucleotides matching TRBD1. J gave up 4 bases and V 5 bases, and 10 bases lay outside the gene matches. The CDR3 loop spans 15 amino acids. Germline V gene data show CDR1 as SEHNR and CDR2 as FQNEAQ (reference sequence). Full variable domain (rest looked up from reference TRBV7-9 and TRBJ1-2): DTGVSQNPRHKITKRGQNVTFRCDPISEHNRLYWYRQTLGQGPEFLTYFQNEAQLEKSRLLSDRFSAERPKGSFSTLEIQRTEQGDSAMYLCASSQPRDSGYGYTFGSGTRLTVV.

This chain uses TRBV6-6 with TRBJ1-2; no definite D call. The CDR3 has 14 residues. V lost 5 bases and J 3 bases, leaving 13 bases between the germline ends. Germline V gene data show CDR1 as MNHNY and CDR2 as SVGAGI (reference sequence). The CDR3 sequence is CASSQPGAHYGYTF. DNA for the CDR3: TGTGCCAGCAGTCAACCAGGCGCCCACTATGGCTACACCTTC.

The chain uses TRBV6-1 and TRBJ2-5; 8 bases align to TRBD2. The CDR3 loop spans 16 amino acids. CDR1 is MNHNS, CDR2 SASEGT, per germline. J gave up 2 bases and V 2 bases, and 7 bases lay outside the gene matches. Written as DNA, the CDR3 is TGTGCCAGCAGTGAATCCCTAGCGGGTATACAAGAGACCCAGTACTTC. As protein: CASSESLAGIQETQYF.

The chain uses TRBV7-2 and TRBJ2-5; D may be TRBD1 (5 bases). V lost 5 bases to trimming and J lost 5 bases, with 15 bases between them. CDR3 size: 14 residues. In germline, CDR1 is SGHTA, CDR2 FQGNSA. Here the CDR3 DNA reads TGTGCCAGCAGCAAAACCATCCCAGGGGAGACCCAGTACTTC. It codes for CASSKTIPGETQYF.